This paragraph covers one T cell receptor beta chain sequence. Its antigen remains unknown. Specified treatment: oral pan-JAK inhibitor, 5-10 mg twice daily. Peripheral blood and lesional scalp punch biopsies were taken from alopecia areata patients. The CDR3 spans 17 residues. Trimming cost V 4 bases and J 3 bases, with 19 bases left between them. Germline V gene sequence: CDR1 KGHSH, CDR2 LQKENI. This record comes from a study of CD8+ T cells in alopecia areata. Study-level background: By percentage of affected scalp area, the severity of treated patients was scored.

General study points: Patients shared TCRs less clearly than mice did, possibly for HLA-related reasons. With tofacitinib ongoing, many expanded lesional clones persisted in both scalp and blood.

Extracted from the samples, RNA was reverse transcribed into cDNA to serve as the sequencing template. Some clones are missing from TCRdb's copy, which holds only in-frame ones; the method was immunoSEQ multiplex PCR. Of roughly 120,000 clones listed, around three fifths are singletons. Material: CD4+ T cells sorted from blood, obtained at week 24, from a patient treated with tofacitinib. The TCR comes from a human donor with alopecia areata. The gene calls are TRBV18 and TRBJ2-1; possibly TRBD1 for D (6 bases). The DNA for the CDR3 is TGTGCCAGCTCACAACGGACAGTAAGAGGATACTACAATGAGCAGTTCTTC. Translated, it gives CASSQRTVRGYYNEQFF.